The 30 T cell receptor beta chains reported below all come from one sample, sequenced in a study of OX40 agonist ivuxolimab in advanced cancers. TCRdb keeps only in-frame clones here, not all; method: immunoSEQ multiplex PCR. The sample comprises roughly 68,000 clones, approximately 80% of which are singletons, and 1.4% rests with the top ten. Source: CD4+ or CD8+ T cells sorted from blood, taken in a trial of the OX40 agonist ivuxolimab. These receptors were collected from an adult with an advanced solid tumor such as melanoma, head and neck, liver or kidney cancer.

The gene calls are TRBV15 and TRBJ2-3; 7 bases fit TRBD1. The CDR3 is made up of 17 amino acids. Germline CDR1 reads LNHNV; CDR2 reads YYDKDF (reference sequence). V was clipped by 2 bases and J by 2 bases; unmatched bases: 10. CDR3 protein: CATSRPSTGLLTDTQYF. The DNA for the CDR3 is TGTGCCACCAGCAGACCCTCGACAGGGCTACTCACAGATACGCAGTATTTT.

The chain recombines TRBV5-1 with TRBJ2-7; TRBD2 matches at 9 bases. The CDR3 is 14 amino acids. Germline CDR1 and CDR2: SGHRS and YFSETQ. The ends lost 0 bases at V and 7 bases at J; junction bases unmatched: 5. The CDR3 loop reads CASSLAGLANEQYF. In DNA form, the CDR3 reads TGCGCCAGCAGCTTGGCCGGACTAGCGAATGAGCAGTACTTC.

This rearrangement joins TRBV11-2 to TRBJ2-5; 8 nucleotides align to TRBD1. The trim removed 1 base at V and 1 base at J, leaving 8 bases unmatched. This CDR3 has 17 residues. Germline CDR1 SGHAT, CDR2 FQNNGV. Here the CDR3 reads CASSLGRTGGPQETQYF. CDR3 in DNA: TGTGCCAGCAGCTTAGGAAGAACAGGGGGACCCCAAGAGACCCAGTACTTC.

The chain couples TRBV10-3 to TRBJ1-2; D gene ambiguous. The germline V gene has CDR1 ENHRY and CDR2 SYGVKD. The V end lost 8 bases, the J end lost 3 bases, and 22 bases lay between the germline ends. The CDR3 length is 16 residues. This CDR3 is CAISVVGQPGDYGYTF. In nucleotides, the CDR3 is TGTGCCATCTCAGTAGTTGGGCAACCGGGCGACTATGGCTACACCTTC.

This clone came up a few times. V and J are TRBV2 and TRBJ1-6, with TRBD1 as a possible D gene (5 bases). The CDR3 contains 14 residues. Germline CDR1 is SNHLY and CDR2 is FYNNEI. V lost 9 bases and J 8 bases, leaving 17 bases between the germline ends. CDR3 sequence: CASSYRRTDSPLHF. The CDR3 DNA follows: TGTGCCAGTAGCTACAGGAGGACGGATTCACCCCTCCACTTT.

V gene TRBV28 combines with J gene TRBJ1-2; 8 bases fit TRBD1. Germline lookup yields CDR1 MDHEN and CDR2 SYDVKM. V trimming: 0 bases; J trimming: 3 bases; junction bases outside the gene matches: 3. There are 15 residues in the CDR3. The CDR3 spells CASSLWQGAYYGYTF. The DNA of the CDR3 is TGTGCCAGCAGTTTATGGCAGGGGGCTTACTATGGCTACACCTTC.

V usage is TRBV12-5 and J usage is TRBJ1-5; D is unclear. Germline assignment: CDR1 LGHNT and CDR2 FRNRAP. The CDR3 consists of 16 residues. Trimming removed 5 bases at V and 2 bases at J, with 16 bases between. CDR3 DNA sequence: TGTGCTAGTGGTGGTCCCGGTCCCAACCGCAATCAGCCCCAGCATTTT. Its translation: CASGGPGPNRNQPQHF.

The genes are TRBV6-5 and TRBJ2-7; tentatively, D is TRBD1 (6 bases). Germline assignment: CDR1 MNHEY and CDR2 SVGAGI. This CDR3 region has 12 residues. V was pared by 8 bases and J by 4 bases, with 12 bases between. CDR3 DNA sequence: TGTGCCAGCGGACGGACAGATTACGAGCAGTACTTC. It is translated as CASGRTDYEQYF.

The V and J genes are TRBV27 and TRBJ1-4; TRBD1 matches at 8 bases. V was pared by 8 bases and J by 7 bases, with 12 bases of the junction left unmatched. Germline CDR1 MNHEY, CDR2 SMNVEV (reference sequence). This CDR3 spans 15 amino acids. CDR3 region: CASSPFRGPVEKLFF. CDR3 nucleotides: TGTGCCAGCTCCCCATTCAGGGGGCCAGTTGAAAAACTGTTTTTT.

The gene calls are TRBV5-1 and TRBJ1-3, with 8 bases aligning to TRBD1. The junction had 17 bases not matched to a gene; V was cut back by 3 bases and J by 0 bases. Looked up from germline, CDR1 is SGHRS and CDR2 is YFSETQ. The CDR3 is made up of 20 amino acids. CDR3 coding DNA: TGCGCCAGCAGCTCGAAATTTCGGACAGGGAGCAACCTCTCTGGAAACACCATATATTTT. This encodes CASSSKFRTGSNLSGNTIYF.

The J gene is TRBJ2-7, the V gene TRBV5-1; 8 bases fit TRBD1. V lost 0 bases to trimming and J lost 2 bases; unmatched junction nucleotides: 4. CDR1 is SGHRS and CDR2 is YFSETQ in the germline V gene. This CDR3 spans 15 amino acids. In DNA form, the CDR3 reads TGCGCCAGCAGCTTGGAGGGACAGGTGGCCTACGAGCAGTACTTC. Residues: CASSLEGQVAYEQYF.

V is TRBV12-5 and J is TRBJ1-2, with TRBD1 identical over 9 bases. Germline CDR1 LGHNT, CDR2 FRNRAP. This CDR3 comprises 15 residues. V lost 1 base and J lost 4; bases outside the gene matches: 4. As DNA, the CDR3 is TGTGCTAGTGGTTTGGGGACGGGACAGGGCTATGGCTACACCTTC. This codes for CASGLGTGQGYGYTF.

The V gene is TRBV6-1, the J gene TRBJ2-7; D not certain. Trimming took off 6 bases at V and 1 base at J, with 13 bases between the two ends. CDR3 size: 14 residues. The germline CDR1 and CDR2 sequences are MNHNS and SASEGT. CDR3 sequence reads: CASSRTHGSYEQYF. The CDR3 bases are TGTGCCAGCAGCCGTACTCACGGATCCTACGAGCAGTACTTC.

CDR3: CASSRGQEQETQYF. CDR3 in DNA: TGTGCCAGCAGCCGTGGACAGGAACAAGAGACCCAGTACTTC. The genes are TRBV7-9 and TRBJ2-5; TRBD1 matches 7 bases. CDR3 length: 14 residues. Losses at the gene ends were 5 bases for V and 2 bases for J; bases not matched to a gene: 5. Germline-derived CDR1 and CDR2 are SEHNR and FQNEAQ (reference sequence). Full variable domain (missing parts from reference TRBV7-9 and TRBJ2-5): DTGVSQNPRHKITKRGQNVTFRCDPISEHNRLYWYRQTLGQGPEFLTYFQNEAQLEKSRLLSDRFSAERPKGSFSTLEIQRTEQGDSAMYLCASSRGQEQETQYFGPGTRLLVL.

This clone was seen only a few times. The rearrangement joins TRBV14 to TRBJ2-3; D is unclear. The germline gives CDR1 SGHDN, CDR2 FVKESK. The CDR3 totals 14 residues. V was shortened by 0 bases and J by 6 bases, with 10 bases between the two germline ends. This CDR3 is CASSQDGPWDTQYF. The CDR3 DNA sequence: TGTGCCAGCAGCCAAGATGGCCCCTGGGATACGCAGTATTTT.

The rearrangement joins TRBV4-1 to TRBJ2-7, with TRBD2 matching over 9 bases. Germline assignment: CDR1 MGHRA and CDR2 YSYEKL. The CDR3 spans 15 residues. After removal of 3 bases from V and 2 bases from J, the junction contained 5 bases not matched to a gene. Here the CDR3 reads CASSQPGLAPYEQYF. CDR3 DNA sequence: TGCGCCAGCAGCCAGCCGGGACTAGCTCCCTACGAGCAGTACTTC.

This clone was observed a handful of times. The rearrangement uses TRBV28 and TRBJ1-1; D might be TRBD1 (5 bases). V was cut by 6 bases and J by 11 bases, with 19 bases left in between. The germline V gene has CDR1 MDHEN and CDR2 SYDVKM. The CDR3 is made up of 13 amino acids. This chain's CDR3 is CASSSGGVGLAFF. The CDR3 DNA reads TGTGCCAGCAGCTCCGGGGGGGTGGGATTGGCTTTCTTT.

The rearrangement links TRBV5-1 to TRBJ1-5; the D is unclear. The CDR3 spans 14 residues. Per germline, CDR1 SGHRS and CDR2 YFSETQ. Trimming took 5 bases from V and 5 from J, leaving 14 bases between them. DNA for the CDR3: TGCGCCAGCAGTCGTGGACCGTCGGATCAGCCCCAGCATTTT. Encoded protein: CASSRGPSDQPQHF.

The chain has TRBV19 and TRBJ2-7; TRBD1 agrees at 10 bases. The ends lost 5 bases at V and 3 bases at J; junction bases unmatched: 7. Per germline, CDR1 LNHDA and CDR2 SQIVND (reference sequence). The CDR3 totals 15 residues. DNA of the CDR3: TGTGCCAGTAGTCCCTCCCGGACAGGGGGCTACGAGCAGTACTTC. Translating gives CASSPSRTGGYEQYF.

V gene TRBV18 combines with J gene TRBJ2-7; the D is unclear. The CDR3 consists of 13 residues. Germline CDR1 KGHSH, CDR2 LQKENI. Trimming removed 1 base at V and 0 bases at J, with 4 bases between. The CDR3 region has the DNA TGTGCCAGCTCACCACTTCCCTCCTACGAGCAGTACTTC. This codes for CASSPLPSYEQYF.

CDR3 sequence: CASRDSGNTEAFF. The CDR3 coding sequence is TGTGCCAGTCGGGACAGTGGGAACACTGAAGCTTTCTTT. This chain uses TRBV10-3 with TRBJ1-1, with 7 bases matching TRBD1. The trim removed 10 bases at V and 1 base at J, leaving 6 bases unmatched. Germline assignment: CDR1 ENHRY and CDR2 SYGVKD. The CDR3 consists of 13 residues.

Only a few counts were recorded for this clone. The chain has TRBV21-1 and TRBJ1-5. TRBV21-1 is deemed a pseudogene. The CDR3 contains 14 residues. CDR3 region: CASSKREGDQPQHF. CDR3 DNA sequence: TGTGCCAGCAGCAAAAGAGAAGGTGATCAGCCCCAGCATTTT.

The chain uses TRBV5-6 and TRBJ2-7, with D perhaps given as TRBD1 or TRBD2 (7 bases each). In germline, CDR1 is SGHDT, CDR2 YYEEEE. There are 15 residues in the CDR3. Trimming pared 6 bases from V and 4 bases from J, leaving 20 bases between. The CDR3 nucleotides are TGTGCCAGCACCCAGGGGGGGGTCGGTCGGTACGAGCAGTACTTC. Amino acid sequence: CASTQGGVGRYEQYF.

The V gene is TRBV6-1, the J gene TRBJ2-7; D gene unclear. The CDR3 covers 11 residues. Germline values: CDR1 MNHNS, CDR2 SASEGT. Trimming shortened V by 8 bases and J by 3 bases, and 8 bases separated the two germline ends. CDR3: CASAWGYEQYF. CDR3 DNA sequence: TGTGCCAGCGCGTGGGGCTACGAGCAGTACTTC.

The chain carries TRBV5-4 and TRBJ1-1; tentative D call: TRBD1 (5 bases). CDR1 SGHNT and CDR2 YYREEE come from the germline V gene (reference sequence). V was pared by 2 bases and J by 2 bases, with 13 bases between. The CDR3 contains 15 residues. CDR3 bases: TGTGCCAGCAGCTTAATTACAGGACGAAACACTGAAGCTTTCTTT. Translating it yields CASSLITGRNTEAFF. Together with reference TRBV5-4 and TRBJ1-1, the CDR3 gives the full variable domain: ETGVTQSPTHLIKTRGQQVTLRCSSQSGHNTVSWYQQALGQGPQFIFQYYREEENGRGNFPPRFSGLQFPNYSSELNVNALELDDSALYLCASSLITGRNTEAFFGQGTRLTVV.

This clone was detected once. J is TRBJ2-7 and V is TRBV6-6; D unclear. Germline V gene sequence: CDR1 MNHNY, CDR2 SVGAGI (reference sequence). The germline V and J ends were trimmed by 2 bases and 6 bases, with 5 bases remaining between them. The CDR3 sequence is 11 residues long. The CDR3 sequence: CASSYGGEQYF. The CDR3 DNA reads TGTGCCAGCAGTTACGGCGGCGAGCAGTACTTC.

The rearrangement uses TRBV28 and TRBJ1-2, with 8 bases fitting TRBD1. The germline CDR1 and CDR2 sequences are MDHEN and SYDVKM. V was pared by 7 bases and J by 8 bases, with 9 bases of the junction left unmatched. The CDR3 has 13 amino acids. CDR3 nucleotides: TGTGCCAGCATACTCGGCAGGGGGCGCGGCTACACCTTC. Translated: CASILGRGRGYTF.

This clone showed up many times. The CDR3 DNA follows: TGTGCCAGCAGCTTAGATGGGGACAGGGGGAGGAACACCATATATTTT. Translated, it gives CASSLDGDRGRNTIYF. V is TRBV11-2 and J is TRBJ1-3, with 11 positions matching TRBD1. Germline trimming cut 0 bases from V and 7 bases from J; bases unmatched to any gene: 5. The CDR3 loop spans 16 amino acids. CDR1 SGHAT and CDR2 FQNNGV come from the germline V gene.

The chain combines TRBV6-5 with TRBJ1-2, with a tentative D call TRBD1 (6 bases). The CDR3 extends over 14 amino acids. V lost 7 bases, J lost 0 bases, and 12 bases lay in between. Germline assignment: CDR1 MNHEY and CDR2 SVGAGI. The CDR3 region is CASKRGGTNYGYTF. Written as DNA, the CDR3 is TGTGCCAGCAAGAGAGGGGGAACTAACTATGGCTACACCTTC.

Written as DNA, the CDR3 is TGTGCCAGCAGTTTCACGGGACAGGGCGACTATGGCTACACCTTC. It is translated as CASSFTGQGDYGYTF. The chain employs TRBV27 and TRBJ1-2; 9 bases fit TRBD1. Trimming removed 3 bases from V and 3 bases from J; junction bases left unmatched: 5. Per germline, CDR1 MNHEY and CDR2 SMNVEV (reference sequence). The CDR3 is 15 amino acids.